This T cell receptor beta chain emerged from a study of beta chain features in type 1 diabetes. Whole-study results and caveats: VDJ junctions in type 1 diabetes patients carried more deletions and fewer insertions. A PCR bias possibly favoring shorter templates would apply equally to patients and controls.

Isolated RNA was reverse transcribed in full, so expressed TCRB transcripts were sequenced. TCRdb keeps only in-frame clones here, not all; method: immunoSEQ multiplex PCR. The table records about 400,000 clones, around an eighth of them present only once. With regard to this clone: Its antigen is not identified.

Germline V gene lookup returns CDR1 SGHTA and CDR2 FQGNSA. This CDR3 spans 14 amino acids. The V end was cut by 5 bases, the J end by 4 bases, with 15 bases between. Sequenced material: naive CD4+ T cells from blood. The TCR sequence derives from a young man in good health. The genes are TRBV7-2 and TRBJ2-7; TRBD2 might be the D (5 bases). The CDR3 DNA is TGTGCCAGCAGCCCCTGGACTGGAAATTACGAGCAGTACTTC. Protein: CASSPWTGNYEQYF.